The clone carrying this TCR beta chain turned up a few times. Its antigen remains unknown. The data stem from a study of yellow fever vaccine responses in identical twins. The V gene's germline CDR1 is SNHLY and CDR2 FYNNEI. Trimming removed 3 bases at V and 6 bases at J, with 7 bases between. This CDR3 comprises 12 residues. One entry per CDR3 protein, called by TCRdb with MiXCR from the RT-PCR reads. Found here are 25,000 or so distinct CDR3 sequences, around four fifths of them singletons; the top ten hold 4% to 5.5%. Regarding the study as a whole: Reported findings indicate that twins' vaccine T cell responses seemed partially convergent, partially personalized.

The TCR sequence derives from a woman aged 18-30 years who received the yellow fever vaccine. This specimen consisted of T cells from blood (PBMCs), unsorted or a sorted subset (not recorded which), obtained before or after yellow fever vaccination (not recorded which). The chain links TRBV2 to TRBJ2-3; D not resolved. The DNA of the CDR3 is TGTGCCAGCAGTGACGGCAGGGATACGCAGTATTTT. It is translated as CASSDGRDTQYF.